The next 20 T cell receptor beta chains were all read from a single sample in a study of T cell responses to AZD1222 COVID-19 vaccine. Sequencing was performed with immunoSEQ multiplex PCR; in TCRdb, only in-frame clones are kept and a portion is missing. The sample consists of around 130,000 clones, over 75% of them appearing once. The specimen was peripheral blood, collected 28 days after the second AZD1222 dose. The receptors come from an adult who received the AZD1222 COVID-19 vaccine.

The gene calls are TRBV18 and TRBJ1-1; D gene unclear. This CDR3 comprises 15 residues. Germline V CDR1 and CDR2: KGHSH, LQKENI. V lost 2 bases, J lost 2 bases, and 12 bases lay in between. The CDR3: CASSPSGTANTEAFF. In DNA form, the CDR3 reads TGTGCCAGCTCACCATCTGGCACAGCAAACACTGAAGCTTTCTTT.

The chain combines TRBV6-5 with TRBJ2-7; the D gene could be TRBD1 or TRBD2 (5 bases each). The CDR3 covers 15 residues. Germline V gene sequence: CDR1 MNHEY, CDR2 SVGAGI. Trimming took 6 bases from V and 2 from J, leaving 17 bases between them. DNA of the CDR3: TGTGCCAGCAGCCTCATGGGGGTAGAGACCTACGAGCAGTACTTC. Translation: CASSLMGVETYEQYF.

The rearrangement joins TRBV5-1 to TRBJ2-7, with a possible D match to TRBD1 (5 bases). The CDR3 runs 13 residues. Trimming removed 4 bases at V and 0 bases at J, with 8 bases between. The germline V gene encodes CDR1 SGHRS and CDR2 YFSETQ. CDR3 in DNA: TGCGCCAGCAGCCAGGGTTTCTCCTACGAGCAGTACTTC. The encoded protein is CASSQGFSYEQYF.

The genes are TRBV5-6 and TRBJ1-5; 7 bases match TRBD1. This CDR3 is built from 15 residues. The V gene's germline CDR1 is SGHDT and CDR2 YYEEEE. Trimming took 3 bases from V and 11 from J; bases not matched to a gene: 14. The CDR3: CASSSLNRGTSTQHF. The CDR3 DNA follows: TGTGCCAGCAGCTCCTTGAACAGGGGTACATCGACCCAGCATTTT.

The rearrangement uses TRBV30 and TRBJ2-7; perhaps D is TRBD1 or TRBD2 (5 bases each). CDR3 length: 16 amino acids. CDR1 and CDR2 from the germline V gene are GTSNPN and SVGIG (reference sequence). Between the trimmed V and J ends, which lost 1 base and 0 bases, there was a span of 16 bases. The CDR3 DNA reads TGTGCCTGGAGTGCGGGGACCCCCAGACCCTCCTACGAGCAGTACTTC. It codes for CAWSAGTPRPSYEQYF.

The rearrangement uses TRBV30 and TRBJ2-1; D unclear. The CDR3 has 15 amino acids. Trimming shortened V by 3 bases and J by 0 bases, and 12 bases separated the two germline ends. Germline assignment: CDR1 GTSNPN and CDR2 SVGIG (reference sequence). The CDR3: CAWSSYQSSYNEQFF. CDR3 coding DNA: TGTGCCTGGAGCAGTTACCAGAGCTCCTACAATGAGCAGTTCTTC.

The chain employs TRBV11-2 and TRBJ2-5; unclear D gene. CDR1 SGHAT and CDR2 FQNNGV come from the germline V gene. Trimming took off 4 bases at V and 7 bases at J, with 13 bases between the two ends. CDR3 length equals 13 residues. The DNA of the CDR3 is TGTGCCAGCAGCTCCCGGGCCCCGGGGACCCAGTACTTC. It encodes CASSSRAPGTQYF.

The J gene is TRBJ2-5, the V gene TRBV9, with D possibly being TRBD2 (6 bases). This CDR3 is 15 amino acids long. The V end was cut by 0 bases, the J end by 3 bases, with 12 bases between. Germline CDR1 is SGDLS and CDR2 is YYNGEE. CDR3 in DNA: TGTGCCAGCAGCGTAGGTGTAGGACTAAAAGAGACCCAGTACTTC. Protein product: CASSVGVGLKETQYF.

CDR3 nucleotides: TGTGCCAGCAGCTTTCAGGGCTCTAGCGGGACGGAGTTCGCAGATACGCAGTATTTT. Translation: CASSFQGSSGTEFADTQYF. The rearrangement uses TRBV5-8 and TRBJ2-3; 9 nucleotides match TRBD2. The CDR3 contains 19 residues. The ends lost 2 bases at V and 4 bases at J; junction bases unmatched: 17. Germline V gives CDR1 SGHTS, CDR2 YDEGEE.

The chain joins TRBV19 to TRBJ1-1; maybe TRBD1 (5 bases). Germline V gene lookup returns CDR1 LNHDA and CDR2 SQIVND (reference sequence). Trimming pared 4 bases from V and 3 bases from J, leaving 18 bases between. The length of the CDR3 is 16 residues. The CDR3 loop is CASSTRQSRGDTEAFF. The CDR3 DNA follows: TGTGCCAGTAGTACCCGACAGTCCCGCGGGGACACTGAAGCTTTCTTT.

The chain carries TRBV6-5 and TRBJ2-3, with D uncertain. Germline V gene lookup returns CDR1 MNHEY and CDR2 SVGAGI. This CDR3 contains 14 residues. Trimming stripped 6 bases from V and 0 bases from J, with 10 bases between. CDR3 sequence (DNA): TGTGCCAGCAGATTCTGGGATAGCACAGATACGCAGTATTTT. It specifies CASRFWDSTDTQYF.

The rearrangement uses TRBV20-1 and TRBJ2-1; D unresolved. The germline V gene has CDR1 DFQATT and CDR2 SNEGSKA (reference sequence). Between the trimmed V and J ends, which lost 5 bases and 6 bases, there was a span of 5 bases. This CDR3 has 10 amino acids. The CDR3 is CSASLNEQFF. CDR3 bases: TGCAGTGCTTCACTCAATGAGCAGTTCTTC.

This clone was counted a few times. This chain uses TRBV7-2 with TRBJ2-7, with a tentative D call TRBD1 (5 bases). This CDR3 region has 15 residues. CDR1 is SGHTA and CDR2 is FQGNSA in the germline V gene. Trimming stripped 1 base from V and 6 bases from J, with 16 bases between. CDR3 sequence (DNA): TGTGCCAGCAGCTTAGTTGTGGGGCGCGAAGGCGAGCAGTACTTC. Encoded protein: CASSLVVGREGEQYF.

This rearrangement joins TRBV27 to TRBJ2-2; tentatively, D is TRBD1 (5 bases). V was cut by 0 bases and J by 4 bases, with 9 bases left in between. The CDR3 covers 15 residues. Per the germline V gene, CDR1 is MNHEY and CDR2 is SMNVEV (reference sequence). Here the CDR3 reads CASSLSSGITGELFF. The CDR3 DNA follows: TGTGCCAGCAGTTTATCGTCAGGGATCACCGGGGAGCTGTTTTTT.

This clone was recorded once. This rearrangement joins TRBV28 to TRBJ1-6; 8 bases are shared with TRBD1. This CDR3 comprises 15 residues. CDR1 and CDR2 (germline): MDHEN, SYDVKM. V lost 3 bases to trimming and J lost 6 bases; unmatched junction nucleotides: 4. This CDR3 reads CASSFTGGGNSPLHF. The CDR3 DNA reads TGTGCCAGCAGTTTCACAGGGGGAGGTAATTCACCCCTCCACTTT.

The chain joins TRBV7-3 to TRBJ2-1; TRBD2 aligns across 11 bases. V gave up 6 bases and J gave up 9 bases; unmatched junction bases: 7. This CDR3 has 14 residues. Germline V gene lookup returns CDR1 SGHTA and CDR2 FQGTGA. This CDR3 is CASSSTSGATEQFF. The DNA for the CDR3 is TGTGCCAGCAGTTCGACTAGCGGGGCCACTGAGCAGTTCTTC.

The chain links TRBV7-9 to TRBJ1-1, with 10 bases lining up with TRBD1. The CDR3 has 16 residues. The V and J ends lost 5 bases and 3 bases, in that order; junction bases with no gene match: 9. The germline gives CDR1 SEHNR, CDR2 FQNEAQ (reference sequence). The CDR3 coding sequence is TGTGCCAGCAGCCCTAGGACAGGGGGGAGGGACACTGAAGCTTTCTTT. Translation gives CASSPRTGGRDTEAFF.

The chain couples TRBV10-3 to TRBJ2-7; a possible D gene is TRBD2 (5 bases). Trimming removed 0 bases at V and 3 bases at J, with 12 bases between. The CDR3 runs to 15 residues. Looked up from germline, CDR1 is ENHRY and CDR2 is SYGVKD. In nucleotides, the CDR3 is TGTGCCATCAGTGAGTCGAATCCGGGGAACTACGAGCAGTACTTC. It specifies CAISESNPGNYEQYF.

The genes are TRBV5-4 and TRBJ2-3; TRBD2 agrees at 7 bases. J was trimmed by 0 bases and V by 5 bases; bases with no gene match: 9. The CDR3 loop spans 16 amino acids. Per the germline V gene, CDR1 is SGHNT and CDR2 is YYREEE (reference sequence). This chain's CDR3 is CASSPLGGHSTDTQYF. Here the CDR3 DNA reads TGTGCCAGCAGTCCCCTGGGAGGGCATAGCACAGATACGCAGTATTTT. The variable domain in full, with the rest retrieved from reference TRBV5-4 and TRBJ2-3, is ETGVTQSPTHLIKTRGQQVTLRCSSQSGHNTVSWYQQALGQGPQFIFQYYREEENGRGNFPPRFSGLQFPNYSSELNVNALELDDSALYLCASSPLGGHSTDTQYFGPGTRLTVL.

The J gene is TRBJ1-6, the V gene TRBV12-5, with 9 bases aligning to TRBD1. J gave up 7 bases and V 3 bases, and 1 base lay outside the gene matches. The CDR3 sequence is 14 residues long. Germline assignment: CDR1 LGHNT and CDR2 FRNRAP. This CDR3 is CASGFGTGNSPLHF. For the CDR3, the DNA is TGTGCTAGTGGTTTTGGGACAGGGAATTCACCCCTCCACTTT.